The clone carrying this T cell receptor (beta chain) was seen many times. These data come from a study of T cells in Graves' hyperthyroidism and ophthalmopathy. Using RNA transcripts as the source, TCR beta CDR3 regions were amplified. Using the HTBI primer set, a first-round RT-PCR was run on the TCR CDR3. TCRdb itself ran the multiplex PCR reads through MiXCR, one entry per CDR3 protein. The data hold fewer than 650,000 distinct CDR3 sequences, with 14% observed a single time. This CDR3 region has 15 residues. V shed 4 bases, J shed 9 bases, and the junction held 8 bases outside the gene matches. Per the germline V gene, CDR1 is MNHEY and CDR2 is SMNVEV (reference sequence).

The V gene is TRBV27, the J gene TRBJ1-6; 8 positions match TRBD1. This sequence originates from a woman between 18 and 30 years old with Graves' ophthalmopathy. The sequenced material came from blood. The CDR3 spells CASSSSGGDFSPLHF. The CDR3 DNA follows: TGTGCCAGCAGTTCCTCAGGGGGCGATTTTTCACCCCTCCACTTT.